These 16 T cell receptor beta chains were sequenced from one sample in a study of cytomegalovirus exposure and HLA in healthy donors. Primers included in the PCR were 60 Vbeta and 13 Jbeta primers. Libraries were prepared by immunoSEQ multiplex PCR; TCRdb keeps only in-frame clonotypes and omits some of them. Of 100,000 to 120,000 clones in the sample, 80% were seen once. Sequenced input: PBMCs. The receptor set was obtained from a man aged 25-45 years in good health and CMV-seropositive.

The count of this clone is one. The rearrangement joins TRBV2 to TRBJ2-2; 10 bases agree with TRBD2. The J segment lost 6 bases and the V segment lost 10 bases, leaving 11 bases of the junction unmatched. Germline CDR1 is SNHLY and CDR2 is FYNNEI. This CDR3 has 15 residues. The CDR3 sequence: CATQGTSGDAGELFF. In nucleotides, the CDR3 is TGTGCCACCCAGGGAACTAGCGGGGATGCCGGGGAGCTGTTTTTT.

V usage is TRBV4-2 and J usage is TRBJ1-5, with D possibly matching TRBD1 (6 bases). The CDR3 runs 14 residues. Germline V lookup: CDR1 LGHNA, CDR2 YNFKEQ. V was clipped by 6 bases and J by 5 bases, with 14 bases between them. The CDR3 nucleotides are TGTGCCAGCAGACAGGGAGTGGTAGATCAGCCCCAGCATTTT. Its protein product is CASRQGVVDQPQHF.

Only one count was recorded for this clone. The chain joins TRBV27 to TRBJ2-2, with 11 bases aligning to TRBD2. The V gene end was trimmed by 7 bases and the J gene end by 5 bases; junction bases not matched to a gene: 3. This CDR3 has 14 amino acids. The germline CDR1 and CDR2 sequences are MNHEY and SMNVEV (reference sequence). CDR3 in DNA: TGTGCCAGCATACTAGCGGGGGCGACCGGGGAGCTGTTTTTT. Its protein product is CASILAGATGELFF.

V usage is TRBV5-4 and J usage is TRBJ1-1, with TRBD1 identical over 7 bases. CDR1 is SGHNT and CDR2 is YYREEE in the germline V gene (reference sequence). With V trimmed by 3 bases and J by 0 bases, 5 bases remained unmatched. This CDR3 is 15 amino acids long. The CDR3 is CASSYMTGMNTEAFF. The CDR3 coding sequence is TGTGCCAGCAGCTACATGACAGGGATGAACACTGAAGCTTTCTTT.

The chain links TRBV29-1 to TRBJ2-5; D remains ambiguous. The CDR3 sequence is 14 residues long. The V end lost 1 base, the J end lost 2 bases, and 11 bases lay between the germline ends. Germline CDR1 and CDR2: SQVTM and ANQGSEA. For the CDR3, the DNA is TGCAGCGTTGAAGTTTCCGCGGTACAAGAGACCCAGTACTTC. It encodes CSVEVSAVQETQYF.

The chain recombines TRBV4-2 with TRBJ2-5, with D unresolved. V shed 1 base and J shed 5 bases, with 14 bases lying between them. The CDR3 extends over 15 amino acids. Germline V gene data show CDR1 as LGHNA and CDR2 as YNFKEQ. Here the CDR3 reads CASSQGARLFETQYF. The CDR3 DNA follows: TGTGCCAGCAGCCAAGGCGCTAGATTGTTCGAGACCCAGTACTTC.

The chain employs TRBV5-1 and TRBJ1-5, with TRBD1 matching over 7 bases. Germline CDR1 SGHRS, CDR2 YFSETQ. J was trimmed by 0 bases and V by 0 bases; bases with no gene match: 6. The CDR3 totals 17 residues. The CDR3 DNA follows: TGCGCCAGCAGCTTGGGGGACAGCCTTTATAGCAATCAGCCCCAGCATTTT. It encodes CASSLGDSLYSNQPQHF. The variable domain in full, completed from reference TRBV5-1 and TRBJ1-5, reads KAGVTQTPRYLIKTRGQQVTLSCSPISGHRSVSWYQQTPGQGLQFLFEYFSETQRNKGNFPGRFSGRQFSNSRSEMNVSTLELGDSALYLCASSLGDSLYSNQPQHFGDGTRLSIL.

This rearrangement joins TRBV7-2 to TRBJ1-2, with a weak D call TRBD1 (6 bases). Trimming removed 1 base at V and 5 bases at J, with 17 bases between. The germline CDR1 and CDR2 sequences are SGHTA and FQGNSA. This CDR3 is built from 16 residues. The CDR3 region has the DNA TGTGCCAGCAGCTTAGACAGGGTTAGTTCGCTATATGGCTACACCTTC. This gives the protein CASSLDRVSSLYGYTF.

A single count supports this clone. The chain has TRBV7-3 and TRBJ2-2; TRBD1 might be the D (5 bases). Germline CDR1 is SGHTA and CDR2 is FQGTGA. This CDR3 region has 14 residues. The V gene lost 2 bases and the J gene lost 1 base, with 5 bases spanning the gap. CDR3: CASSLDRNTGELFF. CDR3 coding DNA: TGTGCCAGCAGCTTAGACAGGAACACCGGGGAGCTGTTTTTT.

This rearrangement joins TRBV6-5 to TRBJ2-1; tentative D call: TRBD2 (6 bases). The CDR3 loop spans 14 amino acids. Germline values: CDR1 MNHEY, CDR2 SVGAGI. Trimming pared 5 bases from V and 2 bases from J, leaving 10 bases between. DNA for the CDR3: TGTGCCAGCAGTGGGCGGGGCACCTACAATGAGCAGTTCTTC. Translating it yields CASSGRGTYNEQFF.

Only a few counts were recorded for this clone. The V and J genes are TRBV5-8 and TRBJ1-4, with 10 bases matching TRBD1. Trimming took 4 bases from V and 8 from J; bases not matched to a gene: 5. The V gene's germline CDR1 is SGHTS and CDR2 YDEGEE. The CDR3 spans 14 residues. The CDR3 nucleotides are TGTGCCAGCAGCCCGGACAGGGGGGACGAAAAACTGTTTTTT. As protein: CASSPDRGDEKLFF. The complete variable domain, with remaining parts taken from reference TRBV5-8 and TRBJ1-4, reads EAGVTQSPTHLIKTRGQQATLRCSPISGHTSVYWYQQALGLGLQFLLWYDEGEERNRGNFPPRFSGRQFPNYSSELNVNALELEDSALYLCASSPDRGDEKLFFGSGTQLSVL.

The chain combines TRBV2 with TRBJ2-3; 7 nucleotides agree with TRBD1. CDR3 length: 15 amino acids. Germline V CDR1 and CDR2: SNHLY, FYNNEI. J lost 1 base, V lost 0 bases, and 1 base had no gene match. CDR3 amino acids: CASSEAGGRTDTQYF. The CDR3 nucleotides read TGTGCCAGCAGTGAAGCAGGGGGCCGCACAGATACGCAGTATTTT.

The rearrangement uses TRBV27 and TRBJ2-7, with a possible D match to TRBD1 (5 bases). Germline V gene data show CDR1 as MNHEY and CDR2 as SMNVEV (reference sequence). The CDR3 sequence is 14 residues long. V dropped 2 bases and J dropped 2 bases, with 10 bases sitting between them. CDR3 DNA sequence: TGTGCCAGCAGTTTAAAGGGGTTTACCTACGAGCAGTACTTC. This encodes CASSLKGFTYEQYF.

The chain recombines TRBV11-2 with TRBJ2-7, with D tentatively TRBD2 (5 bases). There are 14 residues in the CDR3. Between the trimmed V and J ends, which lost 7 bases and 0 bases, there was a span of 13 bases. The germline CDR1 and CDR2 sequences are SGHAT and FQNNGV. CDR3 region: CASNPQRNSYEQYF. The DNA for the CDR3 is TGTGCCAGCAACCCCCAGCGGAACTCCTACGAGCAGTACTTC.

V is TRBV14 and J is TRBJ2-5, with no clear D. The closer fit of TRBJ2-7 to the DNA end suggests the J call may be wrong. Germline V gene sequence: CDR1 SGHDN, CDR2 FVKESK. The CDR3 is made up of 12 amino acids. In nucleotides, the CDR3 is TGTGCCAGCAGCCATACAGAGTACGAGCAGTACTTC. It codes for CASSHTEYEQYF.

This clone came up a few times. The V call is TRBV18, the J call TRBJ2-5; 8 bases are a match to TRBD1. Germline CDR1 KGHSH, CDR2 LQKENI. V shed 3 bases and J 3 bases; nucleotides not matched to a gene: 3. The length of the CDR3 is 14 residues. CDR3 sequence reads: CASSPGTGEETQYF. The CDR3 bases are TGTGCCAGCTCACCTGGGACAGGCGAAGAGACCCAGTACTTC.